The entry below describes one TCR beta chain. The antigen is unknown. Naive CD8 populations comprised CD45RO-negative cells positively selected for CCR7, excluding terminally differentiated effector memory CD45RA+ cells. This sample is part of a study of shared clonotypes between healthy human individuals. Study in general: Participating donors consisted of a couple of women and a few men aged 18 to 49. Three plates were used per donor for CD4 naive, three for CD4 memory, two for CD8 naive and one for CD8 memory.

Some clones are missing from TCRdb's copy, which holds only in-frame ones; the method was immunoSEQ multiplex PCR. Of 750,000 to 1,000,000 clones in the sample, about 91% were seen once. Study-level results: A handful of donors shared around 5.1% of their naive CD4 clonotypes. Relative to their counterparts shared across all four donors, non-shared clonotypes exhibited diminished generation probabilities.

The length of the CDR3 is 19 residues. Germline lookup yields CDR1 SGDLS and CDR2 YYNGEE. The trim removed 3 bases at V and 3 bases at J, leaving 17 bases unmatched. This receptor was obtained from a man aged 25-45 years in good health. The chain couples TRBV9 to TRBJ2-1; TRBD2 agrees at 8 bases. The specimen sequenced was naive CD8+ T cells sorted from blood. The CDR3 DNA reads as TGTGCCAGCAGCGCAGGGACTAGTGATTTAGCTTCCTACTACAATGAGCAGTTCTTC. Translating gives CASSAGTSDLASYYNEQFF.